This T cell receptor beta chain was captured in a study of T cells in localized non-small cell lung cancer. Data came from immunoSEQ multiplex PCR; TCRdb stores just in-frame clones and leaves some out. This sample has approximately 81,000 clones, with more than 75% found just once. The TCR originated in a woman aged 35-70 years with stage I squamous cell lung carcinoma. Sequences were derived from peripheral blood, sampled before any cancer treatment.

The CDR3 reads CASRKGTDTDTQYF. The CDR3, as DNA: TGTGCCAGCAGAAAAGGGACAGACACAGATACGCAGTATTTT. This chain connects TRBV7-8 to TRBJ2-3, with TRBD1 matching over 7 bases. Germline V lookup: CDR1 SGHVS, CDR2 FQNEAQ. V shed 6 bases and J 2 bases; nucleotides not matched to a gene: 5. The CDR3 contains 14 residues.